The TCR beta chain under discussion was sequenced for a study of cytomegalovirus exposure and HLA in healthy donors. In regard to this clone: Its matching antigen is unknown.

The CDR3 runs 17 residues. Germline CDR1 and CDR2: MGHDK and SYGVNS. V trimming: 2 bases; J trimming: 0 bases; junction bases outside the gene matches: 9. Donors counted as nominally healthy when sampled, yet unrecorded immune exposures were likely. Vbeta (60) and Jbeta (13) primers were used in the PCR. The method was immunoSEQ multiplex PCR; TCRdb's version includes in-frame clones alone and lacks a portion of them. The sample consists of approximately 110,000 clones, about 80% of them appearing once. Study results and limitations: Likely technical artifact: a cluster of highly shared sequence variants. Whilst most TCR sequences proved rare, a subset of public TCRs occurred across many donors. For cytomegalovirus status, the classifier reportedly gave diagnoses with high specificity and sensitivity.

The chain joins TRBV25-1 to TRBJ1-1; the match to TRBD1 covers 7 bases. The sample was PBMCs. The sequence was obtained from a woman between 18 and 29 years old in good health and CMV-seropositive. The CDR3, as DNA: TGTGCCAGCAGTGAACCCGACCGGGACAGCTTGAACACTGAAGCTTTCTTT. It codes for CASSEPDRDSLNTEAFF.